This section outlines one T cell receptor (beta chain) sequence together with its context. Construction of TCR beta libraries relied on iRepertoire HTBI primers and on Arm-PCR targeting CDR3 regions. MiXCR was run by TCRdb on the multiplex PCR reads, yielding one entry per CDR3 protein. Altogether 420,000 or so distinct CDR3 sequences are present, about 16% being singletons, with the ten largest covering 20% to 25%. V lost 1 base, J lost 0 bases, and 5 bases stayed unmatched. Germline values: CDR1 MNHEY, CDR2 SMNVEV (reference sequence). The CDR3 is 17 residues long. Specified time point: newly diagnosed GD, antithyroid drugs for less than 3 months. From PBMCs, RNA was extracted and then used to make the TCR library. These data originate in a study of regulatory T cells in long-lasting Graves disease. These sequences were also reported in another study, on T cells in Graves' hyperthyroidism and ophthalmopathy. Per that paper: A model of 13 V-J features distinguished ophthalmopathy from stable hyperthyroidism.

The sample was peripheral blood mononuclear cells (PBMCs), taken at new diagnosis, from a patient treated with antithyroid drugs. The chain links TRBV27 to TRBJ2-1, with 8 bases matching TRBD1. This sequence was found in a woman in her late teens or twenties with Graves disease. CDR3: CASSLFGTGSSYNEQFF. The CDR3 nucleotides read TGTGCCAGCAGTTTATTCGGGACAGGTAGCTCCTACAATGAGCAGTTCTTC.